The 29 T cell receptor beta chains given below trace back to one sample, sequenced in a study of memory CD4+ T cells and cytomegalovirus serostatus. Profiling relied on immunoSEQ multiplex PCR, and the TCRdb table lists in-frame clones only, not all of them. Counted here are around 44,000 clones, around 80% occurring once; the ten biggest clones make up roughly 6.7%. The sort gate was single viable CD3+CD4+CD8-CD45RO+ cells for memory CD4+ T cells. Material: memory CD4+ T cells from blood. The receptors shown here come from an adult in good health and CMV-seronegative.

V and J are TRBV4-2 and TRBJ2-3, with D possibly matching TRBD1 (5 bases). V shed 4 bases and J shed 3 bases, with 17 bases lying between them. The CDR3 sequence is 16 residues long. Germline V gene data show CDR1 as LGHNA and CDR2 as YNFKEQ. As DNA, the CDR3 is TGTGCCAGCAGCCCGAAGGGGCCGGCCCTTACAGATACGCAGTATTTT. It encodes CASSPKGPALTDTQYF.

The rearrangement links TRBV6-5 to TRBJ1-1, with D tentatively TRBD1 (6 bases). Germline CDR1 reads MNHEY; CDR2 reads SVGAGI. This CDR3 region has 13 residues. Trimming stripped 7 bases from V and 4 bases from J, with 13 bases between. The CDR3 nucleotides are TGTGCCAGCAAAAAGGACAGTGGCACTGAAGCTTTCTTT. It translates to CASKKDSGTEAFF.

The chain employs TRBV9 and TRBJ1-4; no firm D call. The CDR3 spans 16 residues. The V end lost 0 bases, the J end lost 0 bases, and 9 bases lay between the germline ends. Germline loops: CDR1 SGDLS, CDR2 YYNGEE. The CDR3 region is CASSVGSVATNEKLFF. CDR3 DNA: TGTGCCAGCAGCGTAGGGTCAGTCGCAACTAATGAAAAACTGTTTTTT.

The genes are TRBV5-8 and TRBJ2-3, with a weak D call TRBD2 (6 bases). CDR1 and CDR2 from the germline V gene are SGHTS and YDEGEE. Trimming pared 5 bases from V and 6 bases from J, leaving 25 bases between. The CDR3 contains 17 residues. The CDR3 coding sequence is TGTGCCAGCAGGCAAGACCTCTGGCCCGGCGGGGCGGATACGCAGTATTTT. This sequence encodes CASRQDLWPGGADTQYF. The full variable domain, rest sourced from reference TRBV5-8 and TRBJ2-3, is EAGVTQSPTHLIKTRGQQATLRCSPISGHTSVYWYQQALGLGLQFLLWYDEGEERNRGNFPPRFSGRQFPNYSSELNVNALELEDSALYLCASRQDLWPGGADTQYFGPGTRLTVL.

V usage is TRBV7-4 and J usage is TRBJ2-4, with D perhaps assigned TRBD1 or TRBD2 (5 bases each). Trimming cost V 7 bases and J 0 bases, with 13 bases left between them. Germline CDR1 reads SGHVT; CDR2 reads SQSDAQ. The CDR3 has 15 amino acids. The CDR3 reads CASTLGRLAKNIQYF. CDR3 nucleotides: TGTGCCAGCACCCTGGGACGGTTAGCCAAAAACATTCAGTACTTC.

The chain links TRBV18 to TRBJ1-3, with 7 bases that match TRBD1. Germline V lookup: CDR1 KGHSH, CDR2 LQKENI. The CDR3 length is 17 residues. V was pared by 1 base and J by 1 base, with 7 bases of the junction left unmatched. CDR3 residues: CASSPLQGSNSGNTIYF. In DNA form, the CDR3 reads TGTGCCAGCTCACCACTACAGGGGAGTAATTCTGGAAACACCATATATTTT.

This sequence joins TRBV29-1 and TRBJ2-6; D not certain. In germline, CDR1 is SQVTM, CDR2 ANQGSEA. The V gene lost 6 bases and the J gene lost 2 bases, with 5 bases spanning the gap. This CDR3 spans 12 amino acids. The CDR3 nucleotides are TGCAGCGTGCGAGCTGGGGCCAACGTCCTGACTTTC. This codes for CSVRAGANVLTF.

CDR3 residues: CASSMGQGAEQYF. For the CDR3, the DNA is TGTGCCAGCAGCATGGGACAGGGAGCCGAGCAGTACTTC. V gene TRBV5-4 combines with J gene TRBJ2-7, with TRBD1 matching 9 bases. CDR3 size: 13 residues. Trimming took 4 bases from V and 6 from J; bases not matched to a gene: 5. From germline, CDR1 is SGHNT and CDR2 YYREEE (reference sequence).

The chain joins TRBV7-9 to TRBJ1-2; D is ambiguous. Trimming removed 2 bases at V and 0 bases at J, with 4 bases between. The germline V gene encodes CDR1 SEHNR and CDR2 FQNEAQ (reference sequence). This CDR3 is 13 amino acids long. This CDR3 reads CASSLTANYGYTF. CDR3 DNA sequence: TGTGCCAGCAGCTTAACAGCTAACTATGGCTACACCTTC.

There are a few counts of this clone. The chain combines TRBV5-5 with TRBJ2-7, with a weak D call TRBD1 (5 bases). The CDR3 contains 14 residues. The V gene's germline CDR1 is SGHKS and CDR2 YYEKEE (reference sequence). The germline V and J ends were trimmed by 3 bases and 0 bases, with 10 bases remaining between them. CDR3 in amino acids: CASSSSGHSYEQYF. The CDR3 DNA reads as TGTGCCAGCAGCTCTTCAGGGCACTCCTACGAGCAGTACTTC.

The chain links TRBV7-2 to TRBJ2-1; D is ambiguous. CDR1 and CDR2 (germline): SGHTA, FQGNSA. The ends were cut back, 5 bases at V and 0 bases at J, with 11 bases in the middle. The CDR3 extends over 15 amino acids. The CDR3 DNA reads as TGTGCCAGCAGCCCGAATAGTGGCTCCTACAATGAGCAGTTCTTC. Protein product: CASSPNSGSYNEQFF.

A few counts support this clone. The chain carries TRBV28 and TRBJ1-4, with 8 bases fitting TRBD1. CDR1 is MDHEN and CDR2 is SYDVKM in the germline V gene. CDR3 size: 16 residues. V shed 4 bases and J 5 bases; nucleotides not matched to a gene: 9. The chain's CDR3 is CASSSSGQGRNEKLFF. Written as DNA, the CDR3 is TGTGCCAGCAGTTCCTCCGGACAGGGCAGGAATGAAAAACTGTTTTTT.

V and J are TRBV6-5 and TRBJ1-1, with D possibly being TRBD1 (5 bases). The CDR3 totals 14 residues. Per the germline V gene, CDR1 is MNHEY and CDR2 is SVGAGI. The V and J ends lost 5 bases and 3 bases respectively, with 13 bases between them. The CDR3 is CASSNQGQDTEAFF. The CDR3 DNA reads as TGTGCCAGCAGTAATCAGGGTCAGGACACTGAAGCTTTCTTT.

The chain uses TRBV28 and TRBJ1-1; D possibly corresponds to TRBD1 (6 bases). Germline values: CDR1 MDHEN, CDR2 SYDVKM. This CDR3 is 14 amino acids long. V gave up 2 bases and J gave up 5 bases, with 12 bases separating them. CDR3 nucleotides: TGTGCCAGCAGTTTAGGTGGGGGCGCGACTGAAGCTTTCTTT. Its protein product is CASSLGGGATEAFF.

The V call is TRBV7-2, the J call TRBJ2-1; TRBD1 aligns across 10 bases. The CDR3 has 15 residues. Germline loops: CDR1 SGHTA, CDR2 FQGNSA. Trimming at V came to 5 bases and at J to 4 bases, leaving 5 bases not matched to a gene. CDR3 nucleotides: TGTGCCAGCAGCCATGACAGGGGGCCGTACAATGAGCAGTTCTTC. Amino acids: CASSHDRGPYNEQFF.

The V and J genes are TRBV6-4 and TRBJ2-3; TRBD2 matches 8 bases. The germline V gene has CDR1 MRHNA and CDR2 SNTAGT. The length of the CDR3 is 16 residues. After removal of 4 bases from V and 1 base from J, the junction contained 7 bases not matched to a gene. This CDR3 reads CASSVELAERTDTQYF. CDR3 nucleotide sequence: TGTGCCAGCAGTGTCGAACTAGCGGAGCGCACAGATACGCAGTATTTT.

The V call is TRBV6-5, the J call TRBJ2-7; 7 nucleotides line up with TRBD1. The CDR3 is 13 amino acids. Germline V gene lookup returns CDR1 MNHEY and CDR2 SVGAGI. After removal of 5 bases from V and 5 bases from J, the junction contained 6 bases not matched to a gene. CDR3 sequence: CASSRRQGNEQYF. The CDR3 bases are TGTGCCAGCAGTCGACGACAGGGAAACGAGCAGTACTTC.

The chain links TRBV30 to TRBJ2-5; 14 nucleotides agree with TRBD2. V lost 5 bases, J lost 5 bases, and 1 base stayed unmatched. The CDR3 has 13 residues. The germline V gene has CDR1 GTSNPN and CDR2 SVGIG (reference sequence). CDR3 DNA: TGTGCCTGGGGGACTAGCGGGAGTGAGACCCAGTACTTC. This translates into CAWGTSGSETQYF.

This chain uses TRBV7-2 with TRBJ1-1, with no clear D. Per germline, CDR1 SGHTA and CDR2 FQGNSA. Trimming took off 1 base at V and 8 bases at J, with 17 bases between the two ends. The CDR3 covers 15 residues. The chain's CDR3 is CASSLGRGGVQEAFF. DNA of the CDR3: TGTGCCAGCAGCTTAGGTCGTGGCGGAGTTCAAGAAGCTTTCTTT.

This sequence joins TRBV29-1 and TRBJ2-6; D remains ambiguous. The V gene lost 3 bases and the J gene lost 2 bases, with 11 bases spanning the gap. CDR1 and CDR2 from the germline V gene are SQVTM and ANQGSEA. The CDR3 runs 15 residues. The DNA for the CDR3 is TGCAGCGTTGAGGATGTGCACACTGGGGCCAACGTCCTGACTTTC. Translated: CSVEDVHTGANVLTF.

This sequence joins TRBV6-6 and TRBJ1-2; 7 bases map to TRBD1. Germline lookup yields CDR1 MNHNY and CDR2 SVGAGI (reference sequence). The CDR3 is 14 residues long. V lost 5 bases and J lost 4; bases outside the gene matches: 7. The CDR3 DNA follows: TGTGCCAGCAGTGCCCCCGACAGGGCCTATGGCTACACCTTC. Translating gives CASSAPDRAYGYTF.

This chain links TRBV6-5 with TRBJ1-1, with a tentative D call TRBD1 (5 bases). The V end was cut by 7 bases, the J end by 11 bases, with 20 bases between. Per germline, CDR1 MNHEY and CDR2 SVGAGI. This CDR3 contains 13 residues. The CDR3 nucleotides are TGTGCCAGCACTCCTGGGGGTGTGGGCTTGGCTTTCTTT. The encoded protein is CASTPGGVGLAFF.

The rearrangement uses TRBV10-3 and TRBJ2-3; unclear D gene. CDR1 ENHRY and CDR2 SYGVKD come from the germline V gene. Trimming took off 10 bases at V and 4 bases at J, with 12 bases between the two ends. CDR3 size: 12 residues. CDR3 in DNA: TGTGCCACCCAGCAGAGGCCAGATACGCAGTATTTT. Protein product: CATQQRPDTQYF.

The chain uses TRBV5-1 and TRBJ2-7; 10 nucleotides agree with TRBD1. There are 15 residues in the CDR3. Germline assignment: CDR1 SGHRS and CDR2 YFSETQ. J gave up 6 bases and V 0 bases, and 6 bases lay outside the gene matches. CDR3 sequence reads: CASSLVGTGDVEQYF. In DNA, the CDR3 is TGCGCCAGCAGCTTGGTAGGGACAGGGGACGTCGAGCAGTACTTC. Full variable domain (rest looked up from reference TRBV5-1 and TRBJ2-7): KAGVTQTPRYLIKTRGQQVTLSCSPISGHRSVSWYQQTPGQGLQFLFEYFSETQRNKGNFPGRFSGRQFSNSRSEMNVSTLELGDSALYLCASSLVGTGDVEQYFGPGTRLTVT.

This clone has just one count. The V gene is TRBV2, the J gene TRBJ1-2; 7 bases fit TRBD1. The germline gives CDR1 SNHLY, CDR2 FYNNEI. Trimming cost V 7 bases and J 8 bases; bases outside gene matches: 4. CDR3 length equals 11 residues. The CDR3 DNA sequence: TGTGCCAGCAATGACAGGGAAGGCTACACCTTC. It codes for CASNDREGYTF.

This sequence joins TRBV29-1 and TRBJ2-3; 9 bases are a match to TRBD1. This CDR3 region has 14 residues. Looked up from germline, CDR1 is SQVTM and CDR2 is ANQGSEA. V shed 5 bases and J 0 bases; nucleotides not matched to a gene: 3. The CDR3 region is CSVKQGASTDTQYF. CDR3 sequence (DNA): TGCAGCGTTAAACAGGGGGCTAGCACAGATACGCAGTATTTT.

This chain uses TRBV4-3 with TRBJ1-1; 7 bases are a match to TRBD1. This CDR3 comprises 15 residues. J gave up 5 bases and V 1 base, and 7 bases lay outside the gene matches. Germline CDR1 LGHNA, CDR2 YSLEER. The CDR3, as DNA: TGCGCCAGCAGCCAAGTGGCCAGGGGGGGAACTGAAGCTTTCTTT. It specifies CASSQVARGGTEAFF.

V gene TRBV11-2 combines with J gene TRBJ1-1; D is undetermined. V lost 1 base and J 5 bases, leaving 5 bases between the germline ends. This CDR3 comprises 12 residues. The germline V gene encodes CDR1 SGHAT and CDR2 FQNNGV. The CDR3 DNA reads as TGTGCCAGCAGCTTAGTTGTTACTGAAGCTTTCTTT. Protein: CASSLVVTEAFF.

The chain uses TRBV5-6 and TRBJ2-7; unclear D gene. The V end lost 4 bases, the J end lost 0 bases, and 11 bases lay between the germline ends. CDR3 length: 14 amino acids. CDR1 is SGHDT and CDR2 is YYEEEE in the germline V gene. For the CDR3, the DNA is TGTGCCAGCAGCAATCTCAGGAGCTCCTACGAGCAGTACTTC. This gives the protein CASSNLRSSYEQYF.